This TCR beta chain was sequenced for a study of regulatory T cells in long-lasting Graves disease. Whole-study findings and limits: The study found lower TCR diversity in persistent Graves' patients than in newly diagnosed ones.

Time point meaning: newly diagnosed GD, antithyroid drugs for less than 3 months. PBMC-derived RNA was used for the TCR library. Through Arm-PCR of CDR3 regions and iRepertoire HTBI primers, TCR beta libraries were built. Original handling: Segment identification across samples yielded 50 to 80 TRBV and around 13 TRBJ segments. TCRdb independently ran MiXCR on the multiplex PCR reads; one entry per CDR3 protein. Here the V and J calls rest on TCRdb's processing, not on the authors' analysis. The sample has 450,000 to 600,000 distinct CDR3 sequences; approximately 13% are singletons. As to this clonotype: Its cognate antigen is unknown.

V was shortened by 1 base and J by 13 bases, with 11 bases between the two germline ends. CDR1 and CDR2 from the germline V gene are SGDLS and YYNGEE. There are 12 residues in the CDR3. The same specimen was also included in a second study, on T cells in Graves' hyperthyroidism and ophthalmopathy. That source notes: Initially, a first-round RT-PCR of the TCR CDR3 employed the HTBI primer set.

The receptor was derived from a young man with Graves disease. The material sequenced was peripheral blood mononuclear cells (PBMCs), taken at new diagnosis, from a patient treated with antithyroid drugs. This rearrangement joins TRBV9 to TRBJ2-2; possibly TRBD1 or TRBD2 for D (5 bases each). This CDR3 is CASSVSSGTLFF. The CDR3 nucleotides are TGTGCCAGCAGCGTATCCTCCGGGACGCTGTTTTTT. The full variable domain, with the rest looked up from reference TRBV9 and TRBJ2-2, is DSGVTQTPKHLITATGQRVTLRCSPRSGDLSVYWYQQSLDQGLQFLIQYYNGEERAKGNILERFSAQQFPDLHSELNLSSLELGDSALYFCASSVSSGTLFFGEGSRLTVL.